This is a list of T cell receptor beta chains from one sample in a study of T cell responses to AZD1222 COVID-19 vaccine. TCRdb keeps only in-frame clones here, not all; method: immunoSEQ multiplex PCR. The table lists 150,000 to 180,000 clones, roughly nine tenths of them singletons. The starting material was peripheral blood, obtained on day 0 of MenACWY control vaccination. The receptors here all came from an adult in good health. Both conserved end residues are part of each CDR3. The D gene is left open where the match is weak. Not every row has a clone size; where given, it reads once, few, many or a size class.

v_call	cdr3_length	d_call	j_call	clone_size	cdr3_aa	cdr3_nt
TRBV30	16	.	TRBJ2-3	few	CAWSVRLAASTDTQYF	TGTGCCTGGAGTGTACGCCTAGCCGCTAGCACAGATACGCAGTATTTT
TRBV10-3	13	TRBD1	TRBJ1-1	.	CAISGGQKTEAFF	TGTGCCATCAGTGGGGGACAGAAGACTGAAGCTTTCTTT
TRBV7-2	13	.	TRBJ2-7	.	CASSLGGPEGWGF	TGTGCCAGCAGCTTAGGAGGGCCCGAGGGCTGGGGGTTC
TRBV5-1	13	.	TRBJ1-2	once	CASSLKGNYGYTF	TGCGCCAGCAGCTTGAAGGGGAACTATGGCTACACCTTC
TRBV4-2	16	.	TRBJ2-3	.	CASSPAGRRGEDTQYF	TGTGCCAGCAGCCCCGCGGGGCGGAGGGGGGAAGATACGCAGTATTTT
TRBV11-3	12	.	TRBJ1-1	.	CASSLGLTEAFF	TGTGCCAGCAGCTTAGGGCTGACTGAAGCTTTCTTT
TRBV7-9	13	TRBD1	TRBJ1-6	.	CASSGQGESPLHF	TGTGCCAGCAGCGGACAGGGTGAATCACCCCTCCACTTT
TRBV10-3	13	.	TRBJ1-3	.	CAITDGSGNTIYF	TGTGCCATCACCGACGGCTCTGGAAACACCATATATTTT
TRBV19	16	TRBD2	TRBJ2-1	once	CASSIQGLARYNEQFF	TGTGCCAGTAGTATACAGGGACTAGCGAGATACAATGAGCAGTTCTTC
TRBV3-1/TRBV3-2	17	.	TRBJ1-3	medium-sized	CASSQVRPGAKGNTIYF	TGTGCCAGCAGCCAAGTTCGTCCGGGGGCAAAAGGAAACACCATATATTTT
TRBV10-3	14	TRBD2	TRBJ2-5	.	CAISGTSGSVTQYF	TGTGCCATCAGTGGGACTAGCGGGAGTGTGACCCAGTACTTC
TRBV12-3/TRBV12-4	13	.	TRBJ1-6	.	CASTDRANSPLHF	TGTGCCAGCACGGACAGAGCTAATTCACCCCTCCACTTT
TRBV7-9	16	.	TRBJ2-5	.	CASSLADRYLRETQYF	TGTGCCAGCAGCTTAGCGGACCGCTACCTTAGGGAGACCCAGTACTTC
TRBV5-1	14	.	TRBJ1-5	.	CASSLGSNNQPQHF	TGCGCCAGCAGCTTGGGTAGCAATAATCAGCCCCAGCATTTT
TRBV5-6	14	.	TRBJ1-2	.	CASSLTRQTGGYTF	TGTGCCAGCAGCTTGACGCGACAAACGGGGGGCTACACCTTC
TRBV6-5	14	.	TRBJ1-2	.	CASTISGQDYGYTF	TGTGCCAGCACGATATCGGGGCAGGACTATGGCTACACCTTC
TRBV12-3/TRBV12-4	11	.	TRBJ1-1	.	CASASGTEAFF	TGTGCCAGCGCCTCTGGCACTGAAGCTTTCTTT
TRBV4-1	15	.	TRBJ1-2	.	CASSQDSQTNYGYTF	TGCGCCAGCAGCCAAGATAGTCAGACTAACTATGGCTACACCTTC
TRBV11-2	15	.	TRBJ1-1	.	CASSFGGAGVTEAFF	TGTGCCAGCAGCTTCGGGGGAGCGGGGGTGACTGAAGCTTTCTTT
TRBV29-1	18	TRBD2	TRBJ2-1	.	CSVEDPVGAGVLVNEQFF	TGCAGCGTTGAAGACCCTGTGGGAGCGGGGGTGTTAGTCAATGAGCAGTTCTTC
TRBV10-3	15	TRBD1	TRBJ1-1	.	CAISRDSSFNTEAFF	TGTGCCATTTCCCGGGACAGTAGCTTTAACACTGAAGCTTTCTTT
TRBV19	11	.	TRBJ1-5	.	CASSSNQPQHF	TGTGCCAGTAGTAGCAATCAGCCCCAGCATTTT
TRBV11-2	13	.	TRBJ1-1	.	CASSPALNTEAFF	TGTGCCAGCAGCCCAGCATTGAACACTGAAGCTTTCTTT
TRBV3-1/TRBV3-2	15	TRBD1	TRBJ1-1	.	CASSQGVTGATEAFF	TGTGCCAGCAGCCAAGGAGTTACAGGGGCAACTGAAGCTTTCTTT
TRBV12-3/TRBV12-4	11	.	TRBJ2-7	.	CASSLGLRTYF	TGTGCCAGCAGTTTAGGGCTCAGAACGTACTTC
TRBV6-5	15	.	TRBJ2-7	.	CASSRLGGLLGEQYF	TGTGCCAGCAGCCGATTAGGGGGACTCCTAGGCGAGCAGTACTTC
TRBV29-1	14	.	TRBJ1-2	.	CSVEESNRLYGYTF	TGCAGCGTTGAGGAGTCGAATCGGCTCTATGGCTACACCTTC
TRBV2	10	.	TRBJ2-3	.	CASRSGDLYF	TGTGCCAGCAGGTCGGGGGACCTGTATTTT
TRBV5-8	15	.	TRBJ1-3	.	CASSLLPGNGNTIYF	TGTGCCAGCAGCTTGCTCCCCGGGAATGGAAACACCATATATTTT
TRBV12-3/TRBV12-4	13	.	TRBJ1-6	.	CASTWAKNSPLHF	TGTGCCAGCACTTGGGCTAAGAATTCACCCCTCCACTTT
TRBV9	15	TRBD1	TRBJ2-2	.	CASSAQTGMTGELFF	TGTGCCAGCAGCGCCCAGACAGGGATGACCGGGGAGCTGTTTTTT
TRBV6-5	15	TRBD1	TRBJ1-6	once	CASIPDRFGNSPLHF	TGTGCCAGCATCCCGGACAGGTTTGGAAATTCACCCCTCCACTTT
TRBV11-2	16	TRBD1	TRBJ1-1	.	CASSLNPGGWYTEAFF	TGTGCCAGCAGCTTAAACCCAGGGGGTTGGTACACTGAAGCTTTCTTT